This section outlines one T cell receptor (beta chain) sequence together with its context. TCRdb keeps only in-frame clones here, not all; method: immunoSEQ multiplex PCR. The sample includes about 160,000 clones, about 84% of them seen just once. The germline gives CDR1 WNHNN, CDR2 SYGVQD (reference sequence). Unmatched junction bases numbered 11, after V lost 7 bases and J lost 0 bases. CDR3 length: 16 residues. This specimen comes from a study of cytotoxic CD8 clonotypes in ibrutinib-treated CLL. The sample in question was PBMCs, obtained after 24 months of ibrutinib treatment. The chain couples TRBV10-1 to TRBJ1-1, with 7 bases matching TRBD1. This clonotype was obtained from a human donor with chronic lymphocytic leukemia. As DNA, the CDR3 is TGCGCCAGCAAGGACAGGCCCACTTACATGAACACTGAAGCTTTCTTT. This gives the protein CASKDRPTYMNTEAFF.